The subject of this entry is one T cell receptor (beta chain). This record belongs to a study of blood T cell repertoires in COVID-19. The overall study: Spain, Italy and the United States supplied samples that represented acute and convalescent COVID-19. In each case, the material was cDNA or gDNA derived from T cells, B-cell-depleted T cells, or PBMCs.

Trimming pared 8 bases from V and 6 bases from J, leaving 10 bases between. The CDR3 spans 12 residues. Authors' analysis steps: Quantification of nucleated cells was approximated via reference gene primer amplification. Only in-frame clones appear in the TCRdb table, and some are missing; sequencing was by immunoSEQ multiplex PCR. That table supplies the V and J calls and clone size; D and trimming were determined from the DNA. The table has around 170,000 clones, over 90% seen once. The source is a man aged 45-65 years with acute or convalescent COVID-19. Input material: peripheral blood. The chain combines TRBV12-3 or TRBV12-4 with TRBJ1-4; tentative D call: TRBD1 (5 bases). CDR3 residues: CASRRGDEKLFF. The CDR3 DNA reads as TGTGCCAGCCGCCGGGGGGATGAAAAACTGTTTTTT.